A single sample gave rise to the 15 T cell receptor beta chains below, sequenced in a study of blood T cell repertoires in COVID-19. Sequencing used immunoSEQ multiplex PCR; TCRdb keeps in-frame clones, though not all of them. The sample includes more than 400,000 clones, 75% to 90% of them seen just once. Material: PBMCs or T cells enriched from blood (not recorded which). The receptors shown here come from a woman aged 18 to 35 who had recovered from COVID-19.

The CDR3, as DNA: TGTGCCAGCAGCCAAGAGCCGGACAGGTTGAACACTGAAGCTTTCTTT. This encodes CASSQEPDRLNTEAFF. The chain uses TRBV3-1 (or the pseudogene TRBV3-2) and TRBJ1-1, with 7 positions matching TRBD1. Unmatched junction bases numbered 4, after V lost 0 bases and J lost 0 bases. Germline values: CDR1 LGHDT, CDR2 YNNKEL (reference sequence). The CDR3 loop spans 16 amino acids.

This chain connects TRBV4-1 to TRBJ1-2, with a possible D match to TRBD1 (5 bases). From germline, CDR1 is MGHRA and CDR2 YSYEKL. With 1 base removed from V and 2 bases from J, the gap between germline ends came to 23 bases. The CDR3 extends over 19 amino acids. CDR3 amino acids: CASSQAGVPGPQGNYGYTF. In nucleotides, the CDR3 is TGCGCCAGCAGCCAAGCGGGGGTGCCGGGACCGCAAGGGAACTATGGCTACACCTTC.

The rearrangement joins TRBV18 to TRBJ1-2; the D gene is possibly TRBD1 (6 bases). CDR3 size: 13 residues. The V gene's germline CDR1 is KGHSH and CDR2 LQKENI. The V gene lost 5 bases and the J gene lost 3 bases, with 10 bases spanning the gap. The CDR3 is CASSAGADYGYTF. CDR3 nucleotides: TGTGCCAGCTCAGCGGGGGCGGACTATGGCTACACCTTC. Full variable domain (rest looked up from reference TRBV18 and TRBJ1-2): NAGVMQNPRHLVRRRGQEARLRCSPMKGHSHVYWYRQLPEEGLKFMVYLQKENIIDESGMPKERFSAEFPKEGPSILRIQQVVRGDSAAYFCASSAGADYGYTFGSGTRLTVV.

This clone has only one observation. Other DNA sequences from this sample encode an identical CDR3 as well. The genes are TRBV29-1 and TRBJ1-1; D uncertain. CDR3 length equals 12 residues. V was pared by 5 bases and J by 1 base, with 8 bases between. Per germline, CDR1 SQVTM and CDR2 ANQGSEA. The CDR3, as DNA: TGCAGCGTTCTTGCGGGGAACACTGAAGCTTTCTTT. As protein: CSVLAGNTEAFF. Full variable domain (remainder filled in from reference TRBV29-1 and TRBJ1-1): SAVISQKPSRDICQRGTSLTIQCQVDSQVTMMFWYRQQPGQSLTLIATANQGSEATYESGFVIDKFPISRPNLTFSTLTVSNMSPEDSSIYLCSVLAGNTEAFFGQGTRLTVV.

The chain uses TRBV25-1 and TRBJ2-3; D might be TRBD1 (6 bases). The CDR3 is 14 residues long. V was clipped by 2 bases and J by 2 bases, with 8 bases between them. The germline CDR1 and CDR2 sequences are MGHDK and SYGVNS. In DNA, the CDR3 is TGTGCCAGCAGTGAAGACAGGAACACAGATACGCAGTATTTT. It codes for CASSEDRNTDTQYF.

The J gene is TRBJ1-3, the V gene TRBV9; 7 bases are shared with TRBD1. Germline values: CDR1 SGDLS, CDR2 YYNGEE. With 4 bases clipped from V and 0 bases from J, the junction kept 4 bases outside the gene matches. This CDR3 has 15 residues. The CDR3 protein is CASSLQGSSGNTIYF. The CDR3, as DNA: TGTGCCAGCAGCTTACAGGGGTCCTCTGGAAACACCATATATTTT.

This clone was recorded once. DNA for the CDR3: TGTGCCAGCAGTTTTACCCCCTTGGGGGGTGGCTACACCTTC. Protein sequence: CASSFTPLGGGYTF. V usage is TRBV28 and J usage is TRBJ1-2, with a tentative D call TRBD1 (5 bases). Trimming stripped 3 bases from V and 7 bases from J, with 15 bases between. Germline loops: CDR1 MDHEN, CDR2 SYDVKM. The CDR3 length is 14 residues.

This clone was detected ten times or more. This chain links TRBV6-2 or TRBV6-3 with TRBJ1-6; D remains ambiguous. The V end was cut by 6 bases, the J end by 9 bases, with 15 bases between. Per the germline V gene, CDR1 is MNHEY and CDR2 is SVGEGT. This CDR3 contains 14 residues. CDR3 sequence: CASSDSPEGSPLHF. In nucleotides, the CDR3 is TGTGCCAGCAGCGACTCACCCGAGGGTTCACCCCTCCACTTT.

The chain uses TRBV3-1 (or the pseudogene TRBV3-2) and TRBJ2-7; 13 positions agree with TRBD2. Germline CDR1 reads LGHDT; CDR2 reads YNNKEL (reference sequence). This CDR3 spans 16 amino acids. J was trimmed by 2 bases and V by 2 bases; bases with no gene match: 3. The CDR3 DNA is TGTGCCAGCAGCCAATCCGGACTAGCGGGGGCCTACGAGCAGTACTTC. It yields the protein CASSQSGLAGAYEQYF.

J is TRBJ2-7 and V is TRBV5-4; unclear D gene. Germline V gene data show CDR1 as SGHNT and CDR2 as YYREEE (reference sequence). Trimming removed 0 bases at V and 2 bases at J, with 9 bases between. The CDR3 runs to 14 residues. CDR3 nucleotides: TGTGCCAGCAGCTTGGAGGTACAGACCTACGAGCAGTACTTC. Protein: CASSLEVQTYEQYF.

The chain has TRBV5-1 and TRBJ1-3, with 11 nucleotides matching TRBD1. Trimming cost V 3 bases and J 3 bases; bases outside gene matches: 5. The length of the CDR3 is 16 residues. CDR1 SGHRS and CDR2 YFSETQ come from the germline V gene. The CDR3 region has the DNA TGCGCCAGCAGCTCCGGACAGGGGGCGGATGGAAACACCATATATTTT. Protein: CASSSGQGADGNTIYF.

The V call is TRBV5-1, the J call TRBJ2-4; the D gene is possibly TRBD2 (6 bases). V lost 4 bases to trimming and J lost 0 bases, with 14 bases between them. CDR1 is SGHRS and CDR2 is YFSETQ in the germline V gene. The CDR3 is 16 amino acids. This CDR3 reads CASSLGGMLAKNIQYF. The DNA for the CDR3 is TGCGCCAGCAGCCTTGGGGGGATGCTAGCCAAAAACATTCAGTACTTC.

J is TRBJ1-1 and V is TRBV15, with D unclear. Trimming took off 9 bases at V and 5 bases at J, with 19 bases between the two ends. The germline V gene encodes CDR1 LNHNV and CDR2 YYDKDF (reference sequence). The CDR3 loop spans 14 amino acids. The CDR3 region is CATKERTFSTEAFF. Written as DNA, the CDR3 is TGTGCCACGAAGGAGCGGACTTTTAGTACTGAAGCTTTCTTT.

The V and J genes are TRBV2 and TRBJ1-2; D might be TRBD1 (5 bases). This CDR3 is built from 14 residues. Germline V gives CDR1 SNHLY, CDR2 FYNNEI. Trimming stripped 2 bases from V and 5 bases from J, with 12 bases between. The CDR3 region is CASSETGVAYGYTF. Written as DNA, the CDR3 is TGTGCCAGCAGTGAAACGGGGGTTGCTTATGGCTACACCTTC.

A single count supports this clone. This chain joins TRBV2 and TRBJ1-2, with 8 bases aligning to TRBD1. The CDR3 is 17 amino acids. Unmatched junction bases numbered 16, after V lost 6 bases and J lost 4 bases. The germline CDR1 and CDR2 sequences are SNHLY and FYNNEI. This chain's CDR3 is CASSGSTGARRGYGYTF. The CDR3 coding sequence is TGTGCCAGCAGCGGGTCGACAGGGGCGCGTAGGGGCTATGGCTACACCTTC.